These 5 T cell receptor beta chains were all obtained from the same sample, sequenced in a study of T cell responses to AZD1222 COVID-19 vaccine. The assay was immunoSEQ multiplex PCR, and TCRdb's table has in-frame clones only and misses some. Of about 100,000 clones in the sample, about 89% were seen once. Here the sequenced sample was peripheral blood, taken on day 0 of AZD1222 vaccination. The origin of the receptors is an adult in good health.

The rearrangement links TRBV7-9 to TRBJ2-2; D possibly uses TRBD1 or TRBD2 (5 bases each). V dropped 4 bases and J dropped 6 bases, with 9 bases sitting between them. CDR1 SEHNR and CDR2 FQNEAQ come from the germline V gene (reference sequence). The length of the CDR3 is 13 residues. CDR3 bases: TGTGCCAGCAGCTCCGGGACGGCCGGGGAGCTGTTTTTT. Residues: CASSSGTAGELFF. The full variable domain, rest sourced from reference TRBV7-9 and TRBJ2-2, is DTGVSQNPRHKITKRGQNVTFRCDPISEHNRLYWYRQTLGQGPEFLTYFQNEAQLEKSRLLSDRFSAERPKGSFSTLEIQRTEQGDSAMYLCASSSGTAGELFFGEGSRLTVL.

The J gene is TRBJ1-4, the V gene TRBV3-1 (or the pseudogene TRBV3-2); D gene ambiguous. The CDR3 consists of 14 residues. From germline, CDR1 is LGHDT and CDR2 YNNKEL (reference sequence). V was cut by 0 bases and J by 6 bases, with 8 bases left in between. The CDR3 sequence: CASSQEGLYEKLFF. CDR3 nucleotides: TGTGCCAGCAGCCAAGAGGGGTTATATGAAAAACTGTTTTTT.

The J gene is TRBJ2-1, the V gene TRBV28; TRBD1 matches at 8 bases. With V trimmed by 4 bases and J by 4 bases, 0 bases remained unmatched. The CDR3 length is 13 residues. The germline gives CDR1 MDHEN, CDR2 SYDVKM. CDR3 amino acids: CASSWDRYNEQFF. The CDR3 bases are TGTGCCAGCAGTTGGGACAGGTACAATGAGCAGTTCTTC.

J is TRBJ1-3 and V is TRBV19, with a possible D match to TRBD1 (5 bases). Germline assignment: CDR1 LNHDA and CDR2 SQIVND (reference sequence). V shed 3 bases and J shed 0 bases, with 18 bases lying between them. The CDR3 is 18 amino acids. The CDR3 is CASSMAFGGIRSGNTIYF. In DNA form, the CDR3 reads TGTGCCAGTAGTATGGCTTTTGGGGGGATCCGCTCTGGAAACACCATATATTTT.

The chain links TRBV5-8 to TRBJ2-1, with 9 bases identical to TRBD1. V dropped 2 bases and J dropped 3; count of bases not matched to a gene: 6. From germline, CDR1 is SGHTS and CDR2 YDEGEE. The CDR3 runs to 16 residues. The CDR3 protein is CASSFNRGQDYNEQFF. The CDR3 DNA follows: TGTGCCAGCAGCTTCAACAGGGGGCAAGACTACAATGAGCAGTTCTTC.